This TCR beta chain was captured in a study of OX40 agonist ivuxolimab in advanced cancers. Study-wide background: Enrolled patients in dose escalation had cancers that were hepatocellular carcinoma, melanoma, renal cell or head and neck cancer. The group had a mean age of about 65 years, ranged from roughly 23 to 85, and was just under 85% male.

Study-wide results and limits: Within 6 weeks, CD4+ and CD8+ blood T cells expanded clonally at 0.1 to 3.0 mg/kg.

CDR1 KGHSH and CDR2 LQKENI come from the germline V gene. Trimming pared 5 bases from V and 4 bases from J, leaving 11 bases between. This CDR3 comprises 13 residues. Remarks on this clone: The antigen is not known.

Sequencing used immunoSEQ multiplex PCR; TCRdb keeps in-frame clones, though not all of them. The sample includes about 88,000 clones, 75% to 90% of them seen just once. The material was CD4+ or CD8+ T cells sorted from blood, obtained in a trial of the OX40 agonist ivuxolimab. The TCR was taken from an adult with an advanced solid tumor such as melanoma, head and neck, liver or kidney cancer. The gene calls are TRBV18 and TRBJ1-2, with a weak D call TRBD1 (5 bases). CDR3 protein: CASSKDTSYGYTF. Here the CDR3 DNA reads TGTGCCAGCTCAAAGGACACTTCCTATGGCTACACCTTC.